This TCR beta chain was found in a study of cytomegalovirus exposure and HLA in healthy donors (dated by TCRdb to the late 2010s). For the wider study: An earlier analysis of roughly 630 of the donors reported 250 to 350 Gb of sequence data and 120 million or so unique TCR beta sequences from about 180 million T cells. Approximately 300 gigabases of sequencing data and 78 million or so unique TCR sequences were included in an early release covering several hundred HLA-typed donors. Of the 350 to 450 genotyped donors, 81% were placed in the genetic ancestry cluster associated with self-reported Caucasian donors. The study aimed to test whether signatures of past pathogen exposure could be identified by cataloging public T cell receptors. The study used immunosequencing to profile the T cell repertoires of several hundred subjects and linked those repertoires to cytomegalovirus serostatus. A separate validation cohort of 100 to 150 different subjects was used in addition to the 666-subject first cohort. High-throughput TCR immunosequencing, statistical association of individual TCRs with disease status, and machine learning were combined to predict cytomegalovirus infection status. A later analysis re-analyzed previously published TCR beta repertoires from approximately 700 donors and added high-resolution HLA genotyping to study TCR occurrence patterns. Rather than using new phenotypic data, the later analysis identified candidate immune exposures from TCR beta sequences and from how often those sequences occurred across donors. An earlier analysis of 450 to 750 of the donors used high-throughput TCR beta sequencing to judge whether each TCR beta V gene segment behaved as functional or pseudogenic. Donor age, sex, ethnicity and CMV serostatus were compiled alongside the repertoire data. A later genetic analysis took genome-wide SNP genotypes for about three fifths of the roughly 670 donors and used that subset as a discovery cohort. Every discovery cohort repertoire had been produced on one sequencing platform. Class I and class II HLA loci were covered by the typing at four-digit resolution. The number of typed donors differed by locus: roughly 620-630 for A, B, C, DRB1 and DQB1; approximately 520 for DQA1; around 580 for DPA1; and 450 to 480 for DPB1. Several DR-DQ haplotypes were treated as single units for association and clustering because of strong linkage in the cohort. Across around 400 genotyped donors of the cohort, an average of approximately 200,000 unique TCR beta nucleotide sequences per donor were sequenced, and approximately 17% of those sequences were non-productive. On the study overall, not on this receptor specifically: A further reported finding was that TCR beta sequences accurately predicted the HLA-A and HLA-B alleles for most subjects in the first cohort. In a later analysis, around 17,000 TCR beta sequences were associated with specific HLA alleles at a false discovery rate of 0.05. In a later genetic analysis, fewer N-insertions in productive TCRs were reported among donors in an Asian-associated ancestry cluster than the roughly 700-donor mean. In the study, approximately 160 TCR beta chains were listed as associated with cytomegalovirus. The presence/absence analyses assumed that sequencing depth was roughly uniform across donors, and that assumption may not be true. Cytomegalovirus status was reported to be diagnosed by the classifier with high specificity and sensitivity in both the original and validation cohorts. Linkage disequilibrium might explain the correlated functional status among segregating V segments, but an unknown experimental factor could not be excluded. In a later analysis, HLA-associated TCR beta chains showed more clonal expansion and lower generation probabilities than non-associated chains that were equally common. According to a later analysis, most CMV-associated TCR beta chains appeared to be HLA-restricted, and the HLA associations seemed to be driven largely by CMV exposure. Three of the identified cytomegalovirus-associated TCR beta chains were confirmed in vitro to be specific for cytomegalovirus antigens. V-gene and J-gene trimming of TCR beta chains was associated with a missense DCLRE1C variant in a later genetic analysis, and the association was replicated in an independent cohort. Because counts were too low, approximately 18 rarely observed V segments, including chromosome 9 orphons, were excluded from the earlier analysis of around 640 of the donors. A later analysis found that TCR association rates varied across HLA loci, with DRB1 alleles showing the most associated TCRs and HLA-C alleles the fewest. HLA typing was unavailable for some donors at each locus, so association tests used only the typed subset. This cohort had only TCR beta chains sequenced, and the lack of alpha or paired-chain data limited which features could be detected. It was suggested by the authors that the approach could potentially be generalized to other disease states and immunological phenotypes. A later analysis reported that several top co-occurrence clusters appeared linked to parvovirus B19, influenza, CMV and Epstein-Barr virus. An earlier analysis of approximately 600 of the donors showed that most TCR beta V segments appeared in productive rearrangements either about 87% or about 30% of the time, which broadly matched IMGT annotations. Across donors, most TCR sequences were observed very rarely, whereas some public TCRs were present in many individuals. A cluster of highly shared sequence variants was judged likely to be a technical artifact of the sequencing pipeline. Assigning TCR associations to individual alleles was difficult when HLA alleles, especially DR and DQ, strongly co-occurred. CMV serostatus was the only immune exposure information available for the cohort.

Comments on this clone: Its antigen has not been determined. No per-base quality is available; no much larger clone lies one base away.

Library generation was performed with the immunoSEQ multiplex PCR assay. The multiplex PCR relied on a mix of 60 forward primers for TCR Vbeta segments and 13 reverse primers for TCR Jbeta segments. Amplification of the CDR3 region of rearranged TCR beta genes was performed with a multiplex PCR assay on genomic DNA. Amplified TCR beta libraries were sequenced as 87-base-pair reads on the Illumina HiSeq System. The authors processed their data as follows. A later analysis tallied some 79 million unique TCR beta chains across the 610 or so repertoires, and 10 million to 11 million of those chains were shared by two or more donors. Raw reads were error-corrected and collapsed into unique sequences by a nearest-neighbor algorithm in which closely related sequences were merged to remove PCR and sequencing errors. Alignment of CDR3 sequences to IMGT reference sequences was used to assign V, D and J gene segments. Each retained sequence needed at least a six-nucleotide match to both a V gene segment and a J gene segment. A rearrangement counted as productive if the CDR3 had no stop codons and remained in frame with V and J, and every other rearrangement counted as non-productive. CDR3 was defined according to IMGT convention as the region running from the second conserved V-encoded cysteine to the conserved J-encoded phenylalanine. Sequences without an unambiguous match to a single V gene segment were excluded from the earlier analysis of 587 of the donors. In an earlier analysis of some 590 of the donors, V segments were called functional above 56.7% productive rearrangements and were called segregating when the between-donor standard deviation exceeded 5%. A statistical classification framework was built for diagnosing cytomegalovirus status from the catalog of TCR beta chain sequences. In a later analysis, V and J genes were assigned by comparing TCR nucleotide sequences against IMGT/GENE-DB human TR gene sequences. Using the TCRdist pipeline, a later analysis assigned CDR3 sequences along with most-parsimonious VDJ recombination scenarios. A later analysis defined each TCR beta chain by its CDR3 amino acid sequence plus V-gene family, and excluded reads lacking a unique V-gene family. A later analysis removed 550 to 700 highly shared, low-generation-probability nucleotide sequences to deal with suspected cross-contamination and a sequencing artifact. In a later analysis, a clonal expansion index was calculated for each public chain from normalized within-repertoire ranks of inferred template counts. In a later analysis, generation probabilities were computed using a VDJ recombination model fitted to out-of-frame rearrangements, and the results were checked against IGoR. In a later analysis, hypergeometric tests were used to score TCR-TCR, TCR-HLA and TCR-CMV co-occurrence, with a repertoire-size bias correction applied to TCR pairs. To estimate false discovery rates, a later analysis permuted the HLA or CMV assignments 20 times. In a later analysis, co-occurring TCRs were grouped using DBSCAN, with TCRdist sequence similarity added in when clustering inside HLA-allele-positive subsets. Repertoires with fewer than 30,000 or more than 120,000 public chains, plus five repertoires with anomalous nucleotide sharing, were excluded from co-occurrence clustering. Here the immuneACCESS table is served through TCRdb, limited to in-frame sequences with V and J called. Missing clones are a known gap in these copies; in checked studies unresolved V genes cover under half, and the rest lacks a known reason. V and J calls and clone size come straight from that table; D and trimming were deduced from the DNA. The sample has 200,000 to 250,000 clones on record, 70% of them singletons. The ten largest clones represent 2.5% to 3% of the sample.

In total, 600 or so healthy bone marrow donors made up the cohort. All cohort members were sampled while nominally healthy, although unrecorded immune exposures were likely present. The donor was CMV seropositive and belonged to the group of 250 to 300 seropositive cohort members. Every donor gave a peripheral blood sample, and the peripheral blood mononuclear cells from that sample were used for TCR beta sequencing. Genomic DNA was extracted from the blood cell samples with the Qiagen DNeasy Blood Extraction Kit. The sample consisted of PBMCs. The source is a man aged 40-50 years in good health and CMV-seropositive.

The CDR3 amino acid sequence is: CASSRSSGGGNTGELFF. Read as DNA, the sequence is TGTGCCAGCAGCCGTTCAAGCGGCGGGGGAAACACCGGGGAGCTGTTTTTT. The chain links TRBV9 with TRBJ2-2, with 7 bases aligning to TRBD2. V ends up 4 bases short and J 2 bases short, with an unmatched junction base count of 11. Via the germline V gene, CDR1 is SGDLS and CDR2 YYNGEE. Counted from cysteine to phenylalanine, this CDR3 has 17 amino acids. The DNA shown is the 51-base CDR3, in frame from base 1.